The clone carrying this TCR beta chain was counted between two and nine times. As yet, its antigen is unknown. Losses at the gene ends were 4 bases for V and 6 bases for J; bases not matched to a gene: 9. Looked up from germline, CDR1 is MNHEY and CDR2 is SVGAGI. The CDR3 spans 16 residues. These data are taken from a study of response to subunit inactivated influenza vaccine. General observations from the study: Authors proposed each seasonal influenza vaccination draws in few new T cells.

TCRdb re-called the RT-PCR reads with MiXCR, one entry per CDR3 protein. The sample lists hundreds of thousands of distinct CDR3 sequences; 15% to 17% were seen once. The origin of this receptor is a man aged 50-60 years who received an inactivated influenza vaccine. This chain connects TRBV6-5 to TRBJ2-2; TRBD1 agrees at 9 bases. Sequenced here: PBMCs from blood, sampled 12 days after vaccination. CDR3 sequence reads: CASSSPGTGFSGELFF. CDR3 bases: TGTGCCAGCAGTTCCCCCGGGACAGGGTTCTCCGGGGAGCTGTTTTTT.